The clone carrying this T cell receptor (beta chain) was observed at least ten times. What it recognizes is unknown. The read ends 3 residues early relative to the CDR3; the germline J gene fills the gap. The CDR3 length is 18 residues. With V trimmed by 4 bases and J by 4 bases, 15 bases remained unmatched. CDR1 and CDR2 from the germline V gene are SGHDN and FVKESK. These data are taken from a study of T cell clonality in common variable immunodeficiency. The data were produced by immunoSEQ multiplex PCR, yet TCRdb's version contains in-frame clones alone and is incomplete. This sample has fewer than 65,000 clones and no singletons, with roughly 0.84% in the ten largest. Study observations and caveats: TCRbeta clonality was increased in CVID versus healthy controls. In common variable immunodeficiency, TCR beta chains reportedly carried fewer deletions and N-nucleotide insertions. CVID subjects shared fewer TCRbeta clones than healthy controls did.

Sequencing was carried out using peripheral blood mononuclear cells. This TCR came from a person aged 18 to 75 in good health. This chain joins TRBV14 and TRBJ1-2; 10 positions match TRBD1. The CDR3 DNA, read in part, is TGTGCCAGCAGCCGGAGAAGAGGAGACAGGGGGCGCTTCTATGGC. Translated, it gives CASSRRRGDRGRFYG. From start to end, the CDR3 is CASSRRRGDRGRFYGYTF.